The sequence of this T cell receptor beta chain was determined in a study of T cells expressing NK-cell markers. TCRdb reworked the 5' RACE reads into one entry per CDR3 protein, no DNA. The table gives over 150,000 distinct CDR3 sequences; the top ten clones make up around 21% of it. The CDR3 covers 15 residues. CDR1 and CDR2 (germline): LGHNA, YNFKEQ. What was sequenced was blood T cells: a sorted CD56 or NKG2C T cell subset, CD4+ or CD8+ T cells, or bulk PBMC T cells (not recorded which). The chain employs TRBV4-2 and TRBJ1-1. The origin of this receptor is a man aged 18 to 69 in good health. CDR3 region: CASSQVSPINTEAFF.